This T cell receptor (beta chain) was sequenced for a study of memory CD4+ T cells and cytomegalovirus serostatus. At the level of the study: Of the healthy Belgian adults, eight or nine were CMV seropositive and approximately 24 seronegative. Study conclusions and caveats: CMV serostatus prediction reached median AUC around 0.94, or 0.89 with US-trained model.

The sample holds one count of this clone. Its antigen is undetermined. Single viable CD3+CD4+CD8-CD45RO+ cells were sorted as the memory CD4+ T cells. Positive selection with CD4 microbeads enriched total CD4+ T cells. The protocol was immunoSEQ multiplex PCR, while the TCRdb copy is restricted to in-frame clones and leaves out a portion. The sample contains 40,000 to 45,000 clones, roughly 77% of which appear only once. Germline CDR1 is SGHRS and CDR2 is YFSETQ. V was clipped by 3 bases and J by 4 bases, with 10 bases between them. CDR3 length: 14 residues. Sequencing was performed on memory CD4+ T cells from blood. The chain recombines TRBV5-1 with TRBJ2-2; a weak D match, TRBD2 (6 bases). The clonotype originates from an adult in good health and CMV-seronegative. The CDR3 DNA sequence: TGCGCCAGCAGCTGGGAGGTTAGCACCGGGGAGCTGTTTTTT. It is translated as CASSWEVSTGELFF.